Following are 13 T cell receptor beta chains from one sample sequenced in a study of identifying expanded T cells in peripheral blood. Produced via immunoSEQ multiplex PCR; TCRdb's table is partial and in-frame only. Counted here are about 47,000 clones, 82% occurring once; the ten biggest clones make up 11% to 15%. Material for sequencing was blood. The receptors were sampled from a person between 18 and 75 years old in good health.

The J gene is TRBJ1-6, the V gene TRBV15, with 9 bases lining up with TRBD1. The CDR3 is 16 amino acids. Germline-derived CDR1 and CDR2 are LNHNV and YYDKDF (reference sequence). Unmatched junction bases numbered 4, after V lost 1 base and J lost 6 bases. The chain's CDR3 is CATSRVGTGPNSPLHF. DNA of the CDR3: TGTGCCACCAGCAGAGTCGGGACAGGGCCTAATTCACCCCTCCACTTT.

This clone came up once. The chain carries TRBV11-3 and TRBJ1-3, with D perhaps TRBD1 (5 bases). The germline CDR1 and CDR2 sequences are SGHNT and YENEEA. The CDR3 runs 15 residues. V lost 2 bases to trimming and J lost 3 bases, with 11 bases between them. In DNA form, the CDR3 reads TGTGCCAGCAGCTTACAAGGGGCCGTTGGAAACACCATATATTTT. This sequence encodes CASSLQGAVGNTIYF. Complete variable domain (other parts from reference TRBV11-3 and TRBJ1-3): EAGVVQSPRYKIIEKKQPVAFWCNPISGHNTLYWYLQNLGQGPELLIRYENEEAVDDSQLPKDRFSAERLKGVDSTLKIQPAELGDSAVYLCASSLQGAVGNTIYFGEGSWLTVV.

This clone was detected once. The V gene is TRBV5-6, the J gene TRBJ1-2; no clear D. CDR1 and CDR2 from the germline V gene are SGHDT and YYEEEE. V was shortened by 7 bases and J by 5 bases, with 15 bases between the two germline ends. The CDR3 length is 13 residues. The DNA for the CDR3 is TGTGCCAGCGCTCAAGGCAGTAGGTATGGCTACACCTTC. Translating it yields CASAQGSRYGYTF.

The gene calls are TRBV2 and TRBJ2-5; D is uncertain. This CDR3 is built from 11 residues. Trimming removed 8 bases from V and 5 bases from J, with 9 bases in between. Germline V gene data show CDR1 as SNHLY and CDR2 as FYNNEI. CDR3: CASGVRETQYF. CDR3 nucleotides: TGTGCCAGCGGGGTACGGGAGACCCAGTACTTC.

This chain links TRBV30 with TRBJ1-1; 7 bases agree with TRBD1. With V trimmed by 1 base and J by 4 bases, 9 bases remained unmatched. Germline V gene sequence: CDR1 GTSNPN, CDR2 SVGIG (reference sequence). This CDR3 is 15 amino acids long. Here the CDR3 DNA reads TGTGCCTGGAGTGGCCGAACAGGGGTGGCCACTGAAGCTTTCTTT. This sequence encodes CAWSGRTGVATEAFF.

Comments on this clone: The junction departs from the called germline gene at one end, perhaps through a read error. This chain uses TRBV28 with TRBJ1-2, with D perhaps matching TRBD1 (6 bases). The length of the CDR3 is 13 residues. Germline V CDR1 and CDR2: MDHEN, SYDVKM. CDR3 amino acids: CASALKVGRGLSF. The CDR3 DNA is TGTGCCAGTGCTCTGAAGGTCGGCAGGGGTTTGTCGTTC.

This sequence joins TRBV6-6 and TRBJ1-1; D is perhaps TRBD1 (6 bases). CDR1 is MNHNY, CDR2 SVGAGI, per germline (reference sequence). V was cut by 6 bases and J by 6 bases, with 20 bases left in between. CDR3 size: 15 residues. CDR3 bases: TGTGCCAGCAGCCTTCCGACAGGATTTGTGGCTGAAGCTTTCTTT. Translated: CASSLPTGFVAEAFF.

This clone was seen many times. The chain has TRBV27 and TRBJ1-6; TRBD1 matches 11 bases. J gave up 7 bases and V 1 base, and 3 bases lay outside the gene matches. The CDR3 consists of 16 residues. Germline values: CDR1 MNHEY, CDR2 SMNVEV (reference sequence). The CDR3: CASSLYGTGGNSPLHF. CDR3 sequence (DNA): TGTGCCAGCAGTTTATACGGGACAGGGGGAAATTCACCCCTCCACTTT.

The chain recombines TRBV7-9 with TRBJ2-1; 7 bases match TRBD2. The CDR3 spans 12 residues. Germline V lookup: CDR1 SEHNR, CDR2 FQNEAQ (reference sequence). The J segment lost 8 bases and the V segment lost 5 bases, leaving 3 bases of the junction unmatched. The CDR3 DNA reads as TGTGCCAGCAGCCCCGCGGGAGATGAGCAGTTCTTC. As protein: CASSPAGDEQFF.

J is TRBJ2-7 and V is TRBV11-1, with 8 bases fitting TRBD1. Losses at the gene ends were 2 bases for V and 3 bases for J; bases not matched to a gene: 12. Germline-derived CDR1 and CDR2 are SGHAT and FQDESV (reference sequence). The CDR3 is 17 residues long. The CDR3 region has the DNA TGTGCCAGCAGCTTATACTTCTCGGGACAGGCCCTCTACGAGCAGTACTTC. Translation gives CASSLYFSGQALYEQYF.

The CDR3 DNA sequence: TGTGCCAGCAGCTTAGCCCAGGGGACCCAATGGGAGCAGTTCTTC. Its translation is CASSLAQGTQWEQFF. The J gene is TRBJ2-1, the V gene TRBV11-2; D might be TRBD1 (6 bases). CDR3 length: 15 amino acids. CDR1 is SGHAT, CDR2 FQNNGV, per germline. With 1 base removed from V and 10 bases from J, the gap between germline ends came to 17 bases.

The rearrangement joins TRBV11-3 to TRBJ2-1, with 7 bases fitting TRBD2. The CDR3 is 13 residues long. The germline V gene has CDR1 SGHNT and CDR2 YENEEA. The ends lost 1 base at V and 7 bases at J; junction bases unmatched: 1. The CDR3 nucleotides are TGTGCCAGCAGCTTAGCTAGCGGAAATGAGCAGTTCTTC. This codes for CASSLASGNEQFF. Using reference TRBV11-3 and TRBJ2-1 for the parts outside the CDR3, the full variable domain is EAGVVQSPRYKIIEKKQPVAFWCNPISGHNTLYWYLQNLGQGPELLIRYENEEAVDDSQLPKDRFSAERLKGVDSTLKIQPAELGDSAVYLCASSLASGNEQFFGPGTRLTVL.

The chain employs TRBV5-5 and TRBJ2-3; 7 nucleotides line up with TRBD2. Trimming at V came to 5 bases and at J to 0 bases, leaving 6 bases not matched to a gene. This CDR3 spans 15 amino acids. Germline V gives CDR1 SGHKS, CDR2 YYEKEE (reference sequence). The CDR3 is CASRDQRGSTDTQYF. Here the CDR3 DNA reads TGTGCCAGCAGGGATCAGCGGGGAAGCACAGATACGCAGTATTTT.